This TCR beta chain was recorded in a study of Graves' ophthalmopathy and Graves' hyperthyroidism. In germline, CDR1 is MNHNY, CDR2 SVGAGI (reference sequence). The CDR3 extends over 16 amino acids. With 6 bases removed from V and 5 bases from J, the gap between germline ends came to 22 bases. Amplified TCR beta CDR3 regions were obtained using RNA transcripts as template. In the first round, RT-PCR was carried out with HTBI primers, and a multiplex PCR formed the second round. TCRdb reprocessed the multiplex PCR reads via MiXCR and lists one record per CDR3 protein. The data contain 1 million to 1.3 million distinct CDR3 sequences, 35% to 45% of them singletons. This clonotype was counted between two and nine times.

The clonotype comes from an adult man with Graves' hyperthyroidism. The chain couples TRBV6-6 to TRBJ1-2; tentatively, D is TRBD1 (6 bases). The sequenced sample consisted of peripheral blood or thyroid tissue (not recorded which). Here the CDR3 DNA reads TGTGCCAGCAGGCCTTTGGGGGCGAGTCGGTATTATGGCTACACCTTC. This sequence encodes CASRPLGASRYYGYTF.